This T cell receptor beta chain was profiled in a study of cytomegalovirus exposure and HLA in healthy donors. Use of 60 Vbeta and 13 Jbeta primers characterized the PCR. This table comes from immunoSEQ multiplex PCR, and its TCRdb copy is limited to in-frame clones, with some not included. This sample has about 140,000 clones; about 74% occur once, and the top ten carry approximately 3%. This CDR3 region has 12 residues. With 0 bases removed from V and 14 bases from J, the gap between germline ends came to 10 bases. Germline V lookup: CDR1 SGHVS, CDR2 FNYEAQ. Source material: PBMCs. This chain joins TRBV7-6 and TRBJ1-4; D gene ambiguous. The TCR originated in a male donor in good health and CMV-seronegative. The CDR3 region is CASSLAGQALFF. In nucleotides, the CDR3 is TGTGCCAGCAGCTTAGCGGGTCAGGCGCTGTTTTTT. The variable domain in full, with the rest retrieved from reference TRBV7-6 and TRBJ1-4, is GAGVSQSPRYKVTKRGQDVALRCDPISGHVSLYWYRQALGQGPEFLTYFNYEAQQDKSGLPNDRFSAERPEGSISTLTIQRTEQRDSAMYRCASSLAGQALFFGSGTQLSVL.